These T cell receptor beta chains were read from a single sample in a study of T cells in localized non-small cell lung cancer. This table comes from immunoSEQ multiplex PCR, and its TCRdb copy is limited to in-frame clones, with some not included. The sample lists approximately 1,300 clones, roughly two fifths occurring once. Sequencing used normal lung tissue next to the tumor, obtained before any cancer treatment. The receptors derive from a woman between 35 and 75 years old with stage I lung adenocarcinoma. The CDR3 runs from the conserved cysteine through the conserved F or W.

j_call cdr3_length v_call cdr3_aa
TRBJ2-7 15 TRBV6-8 CASSYPLDRAHEQYF
TRBJ1-2 16 TRBV19 CASSRRAGGDSYGYTF
TRBJ2-5 13 TRBV30 CAWSVREGGTQYF
TRBJ2-1 13 TRBV14 CASSRTSGSKQFF
TRBJ2-1 15 TRBV28 CASSLSGTYDNEQFF
TRBJ2-2 13 TRBV19 CASREGNTGELFF
TRBJ2-4 16 TRBV11-3 CASSLGTGVGENIQYF
TRBJ1-3 16 TRBV30 CAWSVQGGASGNTIYF
TRBJ2-1 16 TRBV14 CASSQDETDSYNEQFF
TRBJ1-4 14 TRBV6-8 CASSEGQGNEKLFF
TRBJ2-1 15 TRBV11-3 CASSPGSGSYNEQFF